The rows below give T cell receptor beta chains drawn from one sample of a study of blood T cell repertoires in COVID-19. TCRdb's copy holds only in-frame clones and misses some; the assay was immunoSEQ multiplex PCR. This table holds about 150,000 clones, around three quarters found once. The sequencing input was peripheral blood. The origin of the receptors is a man in his forties or fifties with active or convalescent COVID-19. The CDR3 runs from the conserved cysteine through the conserved F or W. A D gene is named only where the DNA matches it firmly. Clone size is given for some rows only: seen once, a few or many times, or a class if the clone is expanded.

d_gene: NA
j_gene: TRBJ2-3
v_gene: TRBV11-3
abundance: NA
CDR3aa: CASSSIPEDTQYF
CDR3nt: TGTGCCAGCAGCTCCATCCCGGAGGATACGCAGTATTTT

d_gene: NA
j_gene: TRBJ1-5
v_gene: TRBV7-2
abundance: NA
CDR3aa: CASSLAGDQPQHF
CDR3nt: TGTGCCAGCAGCTTAGCCGGGGATCAGCCCCAGCATTTT

d_gene: NA
j_gene: TRBJ1-4
v_gene: TRBV28
abundance: once
CDR3aa: CASSPGMTNEKLFF
CDR3nt: TGTGCCAGCAGTCCCGGGATGACTAATGAAAAACTGTTTTTT

d_gene: NA
j_gene: TRBJ1-5
v_gene: TRBV28
abundance: NA
CDR3aa: CASTLPRARVQPQHF
CDR3nt: TGTGCCAGCACCTTACCGCGGGCCAGAGTCCAGCCCCAGCATTTT

d_gene: TRBD1
j_gene: TRBJ1-1
v_gene: TRBV5-1
abundance: NA
CDR3aa: CASSPREGATEAFF
CDR3nt: TGCGCCAGCAGCCCCCGGGAGGGGGCCACTGAAGCTTTCTTT

d_gene: NA
j_gene: TRBJ1-2
v_gene: TRBV7-2
abundance: NA
CDR3aa: CASSLRGNPGRDYGYTF
CDR3nt: TGTGCCAGCAGCTTAAGGGGAAATCCGGGCAGGGACTATGGCTACACCTTC

d_gene: NA
j_gene: TRBJ2-7
v_gene: TRBV19
abundance: NA
CDR3aa: CASSLTGTSYEQYF
CDR3nt: TGTGCCAGTAGTCTCACGGGAACCTCATACGAGCAGTACTTC

d_gene: NA
j_gene: TRBJ1-5
v_gene: TRBV4-1
abundance: NA
CDR3aa: CASSSTSQGSNQPQHF
CDR3nt: TGCGCCAGCAGCTCTACTTCACAGGGAAGCAATCAGCCCCAGCATTTT

d_gene: NA
j_gene: TRBJ2-5
v_gene: TRBV24-1
abundance: NA
CDR3aa: CATSAPGSETQYF
CDR3nt: TGTGCCACCAGTGCCCCGGGGTCGGAGACCCAGTACTTC

d_gene: NA
j_gene: TRBJ2-7
v_gene: TRBV6-2/TRBV6-3
abundance: NA
CDR3aa: CASSYSSRLNEQYF
CDR3nt: TGTGCCAGCAGTTACTCGTCTAGACTCAACGAGCAGTACTTC

d_gene: NA
j_gene: TRBJ1-2
v_gene: TRBV14
abundance: NA
CDR3aa: CASSLRGYGYTF
CDR3nt: TGTGCCAGCAGCCTCAGGGGCTATGGCTACACCTTC

d_gene: NA
j_gene: TRBJ1-2
v_gene: TRBV18
abundance: NA
CDR3aa: CASSPPAGYGYTF
CDR3nt: TGTGCCAGCTCACCACCGGCGGGCTATGGCTACACCTTC

d_gene: NA
j_gene: TRBJ1-2
v_gene: TRBV28
abundance: NA
CDR3aa: CASSLFRVNYGYTF
CDR3nt: TGTGCCAGCAGTTTATTCAGGGTTAACTATGGCTACACCTTC

d_gene: NA
j_gene: TRBJ2-7
v_gene: TRBV4-2
abundance: NA
CDR3aa: CASSQEDGGGYEQYF
CDR3nt: TGTGCCAGCAGCCAAGAAGACGGAGGAGGGTACGAGCAGTACTTC

d_gene: TRBD2
j_gene: TRBJ2-5
v_gene: TRBV29-1
abundance: NA
CDR3aa: CSVYAASGRQETQYF
CDR3nt: TGCAGCGTTTACGCGGCTAGCGGTCGACAAGAGACCCAGTACTTC

d_gene: TRBD2
j_gene: TRBJ2-7
v_gene: TRBV5-4
abundance: once
CDR3aa: CASSSGTSGTYEQYF
CDR3nt: TGTGCCAGCAGCTCAGGGACTAGCGGGACCTACGAGCAGTACTTC

d_gene: TRBD2
j_gene: TRBJ2-3
v_gene: TRBV2
abundance: NA
CDR3aa: CASRVAGISTDTQYF
CDR3nt: TGTGCCAGCAGAGTAGCGGGAATCAGCACAGATACGCAGTATTTT

d_gene: TRBD1
j_gene: TRBJ1-1
v_gene: TRBV28
abundance: NA
CDR3aa: CASSRGSGQVMNTEAFF
CDR3nt: TGTGCCAGCAGTCGTGGATCGGGACAGGTAATGAACACTGAAGCTTTCTTT

d_gene: NA
j_gene: TRBJ2-2
v_gene: TRBV27
abundance: NA
CDR3aa: CASTQQNTGELFF
CDR3nt: TGTGCCAGCACCCAACAGAACACCGGGGAGCTGTTTTTT

d_gene: TRBD2
j_gene: TRBJ2-5
v_gene: TRBV5-1
abundance: NA
CDR3aa: CASSRTSGSEETQYF
CDR3nt: TGCGCCAGCAGCCGGACTAGCGGGAGTGAGGAGACCCAGTACTTC

d_gene: NA
j_gene: TRBJ2-1
v_gene: TRBV10-1
abundance: NA
CDR3aa: CASSAQRASYNEQFF
CDR3nt: TGCGCCAGCAGCGCTCAGCGGGCATCCTACAATGAGCAGTTCTTC

d_gene: NA
j_gene: TRBJ1-2
v_gene: TRBV19
abundance: NA
CDR3aa: CASSPGVEYGYTF
CDR3nt: TGTGCCAGTAGCCCAGGGGTGGAATATGGCTACACCTTC

d_gene: TRBD2
j_gene: TRBJ2-7
v_gene: TRBV7-3
abundance: NA
CDR3aa: CASSLTRLAGFREQYF
CDR3nt: TGTGCCAGCAGCTTAACGCGGCTAGCGGGGTTTAGGGAGCAGTACTTC

d_gene: NA
j_gene: TRBJ2-1
v_gene: TRBV7-8
abundance: NA
CDR3aa: CASSLARSTRHDPRPYNEQFF
CDR3nt: TGTGCCAGCAGCTTAGCCCGGTCGACTAGGCATGATCCCCGCCCTTACAATGAGCAGTTCTTC

d_gene: NA
j_gene: TRBJ2-1
v_gene: TRBV21-1
abundance: NA
CDR3aa: CASSKEAGSGKGDNEQFF
CDR3nt: TGTGCCAGCAGCAAAGAGGCGGGTAGCGGGAAAGGGGACAATGAGCAGTTCTTC

d_gene: TRBD1
j_gene: TRBJ1-4
v_gene: TRBV7-6
abundance: NA
CDR3aa: CASSLVGTGTQKLFF
CDR3nt: TGTGCCAGCAGCTTAGTTGGGACAGGGACGCAAAAACTGTTTTTT

d_gene: TRBD1
j_gene: TRBJ1-1
v_gene: TRBV4-2
abundance: NA
CDR3aa: CASSVVDTGGDTEAFF
CDR3nt: TGTGCCAGCAGCGTAGTAGATACAGGGGGGGACACTGAAGCTTTCTTT

d_gene: NA
j_gene: TRBJ2-5
v_gene: TRBV12-3/TRBV12-4
abundance: NA
CDR3aa: CASSLNSKETQYF
CDR3nt: TGTGCCAGCAGTTTAAACAGCAAAGAGACCCAGTACTTC

d_gene: TRBD1
j_gene: TRBJ1-2
v_gene: TRBV3-1/TRBV3-2
abundance: NA
CDR3aa: CASSQDPGTGHGYTF
CDR3nt: TGTGCCAGCAGCCAAGACCCCGGGACAGGGCATGGCTACACCTTC